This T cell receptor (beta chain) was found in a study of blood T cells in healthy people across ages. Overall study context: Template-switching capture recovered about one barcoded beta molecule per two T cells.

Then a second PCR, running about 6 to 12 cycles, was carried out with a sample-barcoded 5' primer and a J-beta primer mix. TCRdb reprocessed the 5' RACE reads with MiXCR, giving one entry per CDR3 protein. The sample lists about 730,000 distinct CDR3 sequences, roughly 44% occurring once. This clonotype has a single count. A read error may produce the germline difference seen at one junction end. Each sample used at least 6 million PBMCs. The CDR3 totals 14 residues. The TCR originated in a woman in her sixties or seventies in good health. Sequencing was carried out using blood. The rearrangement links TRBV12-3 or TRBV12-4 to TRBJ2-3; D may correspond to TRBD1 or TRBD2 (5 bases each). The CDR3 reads CASSLGGYADMQYF. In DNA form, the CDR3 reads TGTGCCAGCAGTTTAGGGGGGTATGCAGATATGCAGTATTTT.